The present TCR beta chain was sequenced within a study of identical twins. Overall study results and limits: There were fewer insertions in abundant cord blood beta clonotypes, but memory repertoires showed no such pattern. The study reached conclusions through statistical analysis that was cross-sectional, not following the same donors. Researchers reported excess low generation probability among twin-shared out-of-frame alpha sequences. Models underpredicted monozygotic twin sharing of out-of-frame TCR alpha.

TCRdb fed the 5' RACE reads into MiXCR, producing one record per CDR3 protein. The table has roughly 690,000 distinct CDR3 sequences, 5.5% to 7.5% seen once. This clonotype was seen more than once but under ten times. The antigen is unknown. The CDR3 loop spans 14 amino acids. Germline trimming cut 6 bases from V and 6 bases from J; bases unmatched to any gene: 11. Germline V gene data show CDR1 as MNHEY and CDR2 as SMNVEV (reference sequence). Material for sequencing was naive T cells sorted from blood. The rearrangement joins TRBV27 to TRBJ2-7; 7 positions match TRBD2. The receptor was derived from a man in his late teens or twenties in good health. CDR3 in amino acids: CASRWVGRGSEQYF. The CDR3 nucleotides are TGTGCCAGCAGGTGGGTTGGGAGGGGATCCGAGCAGTACTTC.